This T cell receptor (beta chain) emerged from a study of blood T cell repertoires in COVID-19. Germline V gives CDR1 MNHNS, CDR2 SASEGT. The CDR3 runs to 15 residues. The germline V and J ends were trimmed by 2 bases and 0 bases, with 9 bases remaining between them. Clones were read by immunoSEQ multiplex PCR, and TCRdb kept only the in-frame ones, dropping some. The data contain some 250,000 clones, 80% to 90% of them singletons. Sequenced input: PBMCs or T cells enriched from blood (not recorded which). The V and J genes are TRBV6-1 and TRBJ2-3; no clear D gene. The sequence was obtained from a woman between 45 and 60 years old who had recovered from COVID-19. CDR3: CASSEQPRSTDTQYF. CDR3 coding DNA: TGTGCCAGCAGTGAACAGCCCAGGAGCACAGATACGCAGTATTTT.